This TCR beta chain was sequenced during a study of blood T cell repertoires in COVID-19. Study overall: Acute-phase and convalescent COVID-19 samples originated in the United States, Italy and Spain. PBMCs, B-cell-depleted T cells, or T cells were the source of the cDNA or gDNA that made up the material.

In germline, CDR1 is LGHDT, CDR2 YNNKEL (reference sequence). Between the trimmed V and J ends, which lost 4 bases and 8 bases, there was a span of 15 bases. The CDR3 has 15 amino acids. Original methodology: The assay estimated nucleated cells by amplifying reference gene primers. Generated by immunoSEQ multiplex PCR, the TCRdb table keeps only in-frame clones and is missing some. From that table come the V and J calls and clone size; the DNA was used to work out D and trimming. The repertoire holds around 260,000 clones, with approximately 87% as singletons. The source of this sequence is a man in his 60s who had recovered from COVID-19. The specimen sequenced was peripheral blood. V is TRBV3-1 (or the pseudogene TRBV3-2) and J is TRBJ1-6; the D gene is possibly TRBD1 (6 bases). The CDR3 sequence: CASSPTGTNDSPLHF. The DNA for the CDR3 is TGTGCCAGCAGCCCCACAGGGACGAACGATTCACCCCTCCACTTT.